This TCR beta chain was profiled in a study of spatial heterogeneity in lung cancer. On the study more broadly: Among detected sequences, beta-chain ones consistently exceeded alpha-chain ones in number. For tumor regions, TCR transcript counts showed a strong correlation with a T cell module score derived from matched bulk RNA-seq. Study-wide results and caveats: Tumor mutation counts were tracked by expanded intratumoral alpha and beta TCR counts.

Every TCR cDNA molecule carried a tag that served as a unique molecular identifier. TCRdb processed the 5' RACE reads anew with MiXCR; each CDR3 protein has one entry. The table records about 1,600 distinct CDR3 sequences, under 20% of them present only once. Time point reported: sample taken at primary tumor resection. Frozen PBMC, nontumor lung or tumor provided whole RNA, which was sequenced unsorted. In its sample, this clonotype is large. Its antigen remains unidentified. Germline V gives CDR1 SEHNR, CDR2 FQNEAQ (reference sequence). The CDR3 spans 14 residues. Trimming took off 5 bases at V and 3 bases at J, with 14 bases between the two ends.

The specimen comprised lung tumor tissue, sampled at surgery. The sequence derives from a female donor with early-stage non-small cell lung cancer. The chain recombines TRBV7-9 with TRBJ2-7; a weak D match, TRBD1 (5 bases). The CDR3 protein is CASSPTRQNYEQYF. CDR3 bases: TGTGCCAGCAGCCCCACACGACAGAACTACGAGCAGTACTTC.